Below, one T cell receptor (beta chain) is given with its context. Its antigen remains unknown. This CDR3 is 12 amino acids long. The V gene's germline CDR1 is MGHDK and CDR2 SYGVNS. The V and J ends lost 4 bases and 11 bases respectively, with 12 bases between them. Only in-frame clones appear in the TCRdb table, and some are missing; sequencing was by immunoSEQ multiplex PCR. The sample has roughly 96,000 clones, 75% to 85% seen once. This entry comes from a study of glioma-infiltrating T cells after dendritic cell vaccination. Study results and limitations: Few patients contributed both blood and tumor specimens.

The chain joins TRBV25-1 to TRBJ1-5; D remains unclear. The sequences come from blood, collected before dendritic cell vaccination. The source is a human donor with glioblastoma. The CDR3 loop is CASSGMLGAQHF. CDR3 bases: TGTGCCAGCAGTGGTATGCTTGGAGCCCAGCATTTT.